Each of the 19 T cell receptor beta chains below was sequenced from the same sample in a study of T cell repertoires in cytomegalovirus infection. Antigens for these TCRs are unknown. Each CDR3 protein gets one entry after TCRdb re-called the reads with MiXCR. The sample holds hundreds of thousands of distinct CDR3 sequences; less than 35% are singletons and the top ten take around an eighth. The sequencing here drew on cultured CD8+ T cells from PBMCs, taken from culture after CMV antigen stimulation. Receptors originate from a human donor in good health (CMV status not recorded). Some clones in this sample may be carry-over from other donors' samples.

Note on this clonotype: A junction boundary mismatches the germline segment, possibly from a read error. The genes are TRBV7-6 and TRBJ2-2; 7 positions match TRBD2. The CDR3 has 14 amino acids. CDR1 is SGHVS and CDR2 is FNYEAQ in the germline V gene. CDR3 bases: TGTGCCAGCAGCCGGGCGGGGGAGGACGGGGTGCTGTTTTTT. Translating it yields CASSRAGEDGVLFF.

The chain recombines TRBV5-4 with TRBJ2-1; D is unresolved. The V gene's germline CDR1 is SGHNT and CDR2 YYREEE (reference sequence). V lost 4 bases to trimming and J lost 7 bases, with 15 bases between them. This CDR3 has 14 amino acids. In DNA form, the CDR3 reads TGTGCCAGCAGCCAACCGGAATATGAGAATGAGCAGTTCTTC. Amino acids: CASSQPEYENEQFF.

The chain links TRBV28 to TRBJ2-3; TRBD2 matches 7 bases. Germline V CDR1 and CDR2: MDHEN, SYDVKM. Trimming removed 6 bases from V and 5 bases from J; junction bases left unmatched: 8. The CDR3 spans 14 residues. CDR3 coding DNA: TGTGCCAGCAGAGGCGGGGGTATTAGAGATACGCAGTATTTT. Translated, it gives CASRGGGIRDTQYF. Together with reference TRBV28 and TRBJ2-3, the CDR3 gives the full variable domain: DVKVTQSSRYLVKRTGEKVFLECVQDMDHENMFWYRQDPGLGLRLIYFSYDVKMKEKGDIPEGYSVSREKKERFSLILESASTNQTSMYLCASRGGGIRDTQYFGPGTRLTVL.

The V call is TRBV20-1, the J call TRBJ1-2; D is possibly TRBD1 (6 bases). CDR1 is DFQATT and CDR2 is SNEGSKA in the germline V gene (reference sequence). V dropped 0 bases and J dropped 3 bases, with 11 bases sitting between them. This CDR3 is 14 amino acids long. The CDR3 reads CSARDRGADYGYTF. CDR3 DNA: TGCAGTGCTAGAGACCGGGGGGCAGACTATGGCTACACCTTC.

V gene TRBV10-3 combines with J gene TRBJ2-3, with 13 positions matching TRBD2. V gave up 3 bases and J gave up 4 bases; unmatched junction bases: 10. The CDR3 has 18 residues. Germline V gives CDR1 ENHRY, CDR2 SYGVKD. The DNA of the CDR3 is TGTGCCATCAGTGACCCTCAGGGACTAGCGGGGCTAGCAGATACGCAGTATTTT. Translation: CAISDPQGLAGLADTQYF.

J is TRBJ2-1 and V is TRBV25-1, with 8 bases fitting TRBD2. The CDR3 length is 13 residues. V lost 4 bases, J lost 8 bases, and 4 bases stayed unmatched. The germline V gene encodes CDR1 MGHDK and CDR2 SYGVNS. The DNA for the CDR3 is TGTGCCAGCAGTGCCGGGGGGGGGTATGAGCAGTTCTTC. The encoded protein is CASSAGGGYEQFF.

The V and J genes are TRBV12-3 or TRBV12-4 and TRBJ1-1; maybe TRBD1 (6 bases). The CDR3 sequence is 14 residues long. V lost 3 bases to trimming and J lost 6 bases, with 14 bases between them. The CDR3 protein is CASSFRPGGPEAFF. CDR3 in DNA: TGTGCCAGCAGTTTTCGCCCTGGGGGCCCTGAAGCTTTCTTT.

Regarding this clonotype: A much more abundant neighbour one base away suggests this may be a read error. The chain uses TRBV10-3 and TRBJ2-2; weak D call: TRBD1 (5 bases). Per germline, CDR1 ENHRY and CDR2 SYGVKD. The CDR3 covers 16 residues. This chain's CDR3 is CTISESGMRNTGELFF. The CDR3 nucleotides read TGTACCATCAGTGAGTCAGGGATGAGAAACACCGGGGAGCTGTTTTTT.

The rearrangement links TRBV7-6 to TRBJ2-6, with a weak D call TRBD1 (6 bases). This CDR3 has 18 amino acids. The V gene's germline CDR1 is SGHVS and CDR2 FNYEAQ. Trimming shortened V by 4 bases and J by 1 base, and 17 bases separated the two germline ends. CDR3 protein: CASSSRDTTPSGANVLTF. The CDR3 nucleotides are TGTGCCAGCAGCTCCCGGGACACTACCCCATCTGGGGCCAACGTCCTGACTTTC.

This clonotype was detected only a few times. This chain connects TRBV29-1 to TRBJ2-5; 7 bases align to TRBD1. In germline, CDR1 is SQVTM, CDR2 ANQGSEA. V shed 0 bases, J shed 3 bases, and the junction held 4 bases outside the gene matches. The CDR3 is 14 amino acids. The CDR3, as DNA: TGCAGCGTTGAAGATTTCGGGACAGAAGAGACCCAGTACTTC. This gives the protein CSVEDFGTEETQYF.

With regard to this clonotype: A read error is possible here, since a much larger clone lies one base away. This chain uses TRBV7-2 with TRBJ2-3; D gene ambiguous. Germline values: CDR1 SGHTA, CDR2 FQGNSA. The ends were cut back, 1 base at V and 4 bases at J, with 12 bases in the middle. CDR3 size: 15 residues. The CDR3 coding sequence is TGTGCCAGCAGCTTAGTGGGCGGCAATGCAGATACGCAGTATTTT. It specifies CASSLVGGNADTQYF.

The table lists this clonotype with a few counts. The DNA of the CDR3 is TGTGCCACAAACAGGGTCATGAACACTGAAGCTTTCTTT. Its protein product is CATNRVMNTEAFF. V gene TRBV6-1 combines with J gene TRBJ1-1; possible D gene TRBD1, 6 bases. This CDR3 has 13 amino acids. V was pared by 10 bases and J by 0 bases, with 12 bases between. Germline V gives CDR1 MNHNS, CDR2 SASEGT.

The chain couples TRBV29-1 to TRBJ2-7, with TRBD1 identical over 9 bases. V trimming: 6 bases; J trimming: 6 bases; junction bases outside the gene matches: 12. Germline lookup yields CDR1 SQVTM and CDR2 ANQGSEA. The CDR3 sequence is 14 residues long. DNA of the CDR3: TGCAGCGTCGGAATATGGACAGGGGTTGTCGAGCAGTACTTC. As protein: CSVGIWTGVVEQYF.

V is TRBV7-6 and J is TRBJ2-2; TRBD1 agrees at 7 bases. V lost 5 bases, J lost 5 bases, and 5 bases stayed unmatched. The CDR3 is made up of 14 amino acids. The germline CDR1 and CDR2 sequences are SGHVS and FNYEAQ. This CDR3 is CASSATGETGELFF. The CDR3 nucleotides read TGTGCCAGCAGCGCCACAGGGGAGACCGGGGAGCTGTTTTTT. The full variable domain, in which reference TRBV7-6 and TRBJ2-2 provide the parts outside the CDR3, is GAGVSQSPRYKVTKRGQDVALRCDPISGHVSLYWYRQALGQGPEFLTYFNYEAQQDKSGLPNDRFSAERPEGSISTLTIQRTEQRDSAMYRCASSATGETGELFFGEGSRLTVL.

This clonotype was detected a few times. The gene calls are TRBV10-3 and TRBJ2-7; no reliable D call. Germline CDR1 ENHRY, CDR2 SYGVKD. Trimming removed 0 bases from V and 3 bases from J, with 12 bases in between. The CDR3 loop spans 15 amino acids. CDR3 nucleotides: TGTGCCATCAGTGAGTCTCACGGCCCTCACTACGAGCAGTACGTC. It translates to CAISESHGPHYEQYV.

DNA for the CDR3: TGTGCCAGCAGTCTTACAGGGAACCCCTATAATTCACCCCTCCACTTT. This encodes CASSLTGNPYNSPLHF. The chain carries TRBV9 and TRBJ1-6; a weak D match, TRBD1 (6 bases). Trimming stripped 5 bases from V and 2 bases from J, with 14 bases between. This CDR3 contains 16 residues. Germline CDR1 is SGDLS and CDR2 is YYNGEE. The full variable domain, with the rest looked up from reference TRBV9 and TRBJ1-6, is DSGVTQTPKHLITATGQRVTLRCSPRSGDLSVYWYQQSLDQGLQFLIQYYNGEERAKGNILERFSAQQFPDLHSELNLSSLELGDSALYFCASSLTGNPYNSPLHFGNGTRLTVT.

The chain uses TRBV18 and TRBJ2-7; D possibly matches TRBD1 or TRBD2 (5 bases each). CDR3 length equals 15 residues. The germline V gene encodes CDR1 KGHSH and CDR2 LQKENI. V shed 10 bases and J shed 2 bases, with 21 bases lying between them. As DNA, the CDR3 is TGTGCCACAACTTGGGGATCGGGACCGACCTACGAGCAGTACTTC. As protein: CATTWGSGPTYEQYF.

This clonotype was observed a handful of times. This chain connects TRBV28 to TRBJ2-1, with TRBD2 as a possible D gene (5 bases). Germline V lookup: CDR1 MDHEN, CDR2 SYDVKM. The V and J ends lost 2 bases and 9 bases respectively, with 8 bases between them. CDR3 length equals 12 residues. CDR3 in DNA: TGTGCCAGCAGTTTAGCGGCGGGTGAGCAGTTCTTC. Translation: CASSLAAGEQFF.

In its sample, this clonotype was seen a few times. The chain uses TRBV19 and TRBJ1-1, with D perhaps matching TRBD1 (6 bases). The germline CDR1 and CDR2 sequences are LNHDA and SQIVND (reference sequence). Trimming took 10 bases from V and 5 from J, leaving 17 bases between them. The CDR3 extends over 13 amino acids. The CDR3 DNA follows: TGTGCCACAACCGGAGGGGGGCATACTGAAGCTTTCTTT. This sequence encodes CATTGGGHTEAFF.